The clone carrying this T cell receptor beta chain was found a few times. CDR3 length: 15 amino acids. The germline CDR1 and CDR2 sequences are SGDLS and YYNGEE. V lost 0 bases to trimming and J lost 4 bases, with 13 bases between them. The data stem from a study of control samples from healthy donors and cancer patients. Produced via immunoSEQ multiplex PCR; TCRdb's table is partial and in-frame only. The sample records tens of thousands of clones, nearly 90% being singletons. The V gene is TRBV9, the J gene TRBJ1-1; D remains ambiguous. The clonotype comes from a man aged 55-75 years with colorectal cancer. The source material was PBMCs. Here the CDR3 DNA reads TGTGCCAGCAGCGTAGCATCAGGTTTGAGCACTGAAGCTTTCTTT. Protein sequence: CASSVASGLSTEAFF.